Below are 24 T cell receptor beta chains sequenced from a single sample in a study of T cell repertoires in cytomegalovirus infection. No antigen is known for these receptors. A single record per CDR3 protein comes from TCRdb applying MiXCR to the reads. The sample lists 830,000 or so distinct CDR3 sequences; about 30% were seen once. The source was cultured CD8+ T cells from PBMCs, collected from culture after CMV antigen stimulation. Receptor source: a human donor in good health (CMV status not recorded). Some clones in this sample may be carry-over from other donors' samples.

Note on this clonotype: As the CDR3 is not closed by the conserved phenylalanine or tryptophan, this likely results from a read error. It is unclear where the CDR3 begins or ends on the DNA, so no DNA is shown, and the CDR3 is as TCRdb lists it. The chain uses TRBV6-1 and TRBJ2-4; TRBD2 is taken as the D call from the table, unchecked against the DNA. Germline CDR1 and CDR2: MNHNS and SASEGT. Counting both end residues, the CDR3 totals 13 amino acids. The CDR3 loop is CASRPSGGRAGVV.

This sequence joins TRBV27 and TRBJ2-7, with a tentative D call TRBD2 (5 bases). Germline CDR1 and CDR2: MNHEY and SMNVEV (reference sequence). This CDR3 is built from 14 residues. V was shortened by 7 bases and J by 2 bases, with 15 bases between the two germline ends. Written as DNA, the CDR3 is TGTGCCAGCAACTTGGGGAGCAGACCCTACGAGCAGTACTTC. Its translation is CASNLGSRPYEQYF.

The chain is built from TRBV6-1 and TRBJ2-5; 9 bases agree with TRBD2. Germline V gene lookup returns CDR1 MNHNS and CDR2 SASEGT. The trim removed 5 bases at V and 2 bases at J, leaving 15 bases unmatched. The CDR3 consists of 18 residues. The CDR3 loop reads CASSRLGGGALWQETQYF. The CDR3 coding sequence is TGTGCCAGCAGTCGACTGGGCGGGGGGGCCTTGTGGCAAGAGACCCAGTACTTC.

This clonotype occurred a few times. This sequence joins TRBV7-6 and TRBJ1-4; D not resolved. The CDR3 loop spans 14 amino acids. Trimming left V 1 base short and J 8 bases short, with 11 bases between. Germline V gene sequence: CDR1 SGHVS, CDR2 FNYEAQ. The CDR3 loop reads CASSLGWGSEKLFF. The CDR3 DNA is TGTGCCAGCAGCTTAGGGTGGGGTTCAGAAAAACTGTTTTTT. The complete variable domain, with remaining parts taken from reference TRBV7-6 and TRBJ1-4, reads GAGVSQSPRYKVTKRGQDVALRCDPISGHVSLYWYRQALGQGPEFLTYFNYEAQQDKSGLPNDRFSAERPEGSISTLTIQRTEQRDSAMYRCASSLGWGSEKLFFGSGTQLSVL.

CDR3 in amino acids: CATLLAGGSGELFF. CDR3 sequence (DNA): TGTGCCACCCTACTAGCGGGGGGGTCCGGGGAGCTGTTTTTT. The rearrangement links TRBV6-1 to TRBJ2-2; TRBD2 matches 13 bases. V was clipped by 10 bases and J by 6 bases; unmatched bases: 5. Germline V gene data show CDR1 as MNHNS and CDR2 as SASEGT. The CDR3 runs to 14 residues.

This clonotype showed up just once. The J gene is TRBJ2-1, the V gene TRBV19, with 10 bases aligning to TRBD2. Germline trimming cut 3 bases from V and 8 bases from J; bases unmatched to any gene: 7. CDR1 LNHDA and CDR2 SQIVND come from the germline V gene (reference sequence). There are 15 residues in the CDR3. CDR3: CASSIKRGGSHEQFF. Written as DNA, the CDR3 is TGTGCCAGTAGTATTAAGCGGGGGGGCTCGCATGAGCAGTTCTTC.

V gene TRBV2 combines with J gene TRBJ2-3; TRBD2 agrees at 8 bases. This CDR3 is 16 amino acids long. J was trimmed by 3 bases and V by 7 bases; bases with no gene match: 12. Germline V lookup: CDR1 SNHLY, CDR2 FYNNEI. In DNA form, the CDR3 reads TGTGCCAGCACCGACGGGGGGGGCCCTTTTACAGATACGCAGTATTTT. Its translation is CASTDGGGPFTDTQYF.

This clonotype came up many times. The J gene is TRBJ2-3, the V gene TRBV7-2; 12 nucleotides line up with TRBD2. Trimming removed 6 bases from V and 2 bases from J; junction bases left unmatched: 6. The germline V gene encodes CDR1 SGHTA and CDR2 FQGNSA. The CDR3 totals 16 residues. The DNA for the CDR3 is TGTGCCAGCAGAAGACTAGCGGGGGAGATCACAGATACGCAGTATTTT. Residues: CASRRLAGEITDTQYF. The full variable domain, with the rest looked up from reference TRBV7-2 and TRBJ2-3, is GAGVSQSPSNKVTEKGKDVELRCDPISGHTALYWYRQSLGQGLEFLIYFQGNSAPDKSGLPSDRFSAERTGGSVSTLTIQRTQQEDSAVYLCASRRLAGEITDTQYFGPGTRLTVL.

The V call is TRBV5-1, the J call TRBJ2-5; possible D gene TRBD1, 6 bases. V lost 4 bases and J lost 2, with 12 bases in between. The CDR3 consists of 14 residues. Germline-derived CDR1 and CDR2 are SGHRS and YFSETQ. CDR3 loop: CASSVHRDQETQYF. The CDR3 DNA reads TGCGCCAGCAGCGTACACAGGGATCAAGAGACCCAGTACTTC.

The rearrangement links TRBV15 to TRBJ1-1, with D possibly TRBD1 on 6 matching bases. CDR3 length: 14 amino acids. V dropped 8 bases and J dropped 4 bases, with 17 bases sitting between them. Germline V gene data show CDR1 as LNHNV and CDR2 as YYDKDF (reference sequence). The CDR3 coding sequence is TGTGCCACCGAGGGGGATCCAAGGGCCACTGAAGCTTTCTTT. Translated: CATEGDPRATEAFF.

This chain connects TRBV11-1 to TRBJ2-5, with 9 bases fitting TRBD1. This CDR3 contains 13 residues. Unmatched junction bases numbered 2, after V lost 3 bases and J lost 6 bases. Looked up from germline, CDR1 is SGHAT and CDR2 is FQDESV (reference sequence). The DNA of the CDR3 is TGTGCCAGCAGCTTGACAGGGGGGAAGACCCAGTACTTC. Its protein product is CASSLTGGKTQYF.

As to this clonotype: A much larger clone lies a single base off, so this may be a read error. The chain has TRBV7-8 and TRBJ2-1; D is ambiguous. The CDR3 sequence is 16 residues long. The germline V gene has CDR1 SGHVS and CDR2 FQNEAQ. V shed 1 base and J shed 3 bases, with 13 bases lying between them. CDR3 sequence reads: CASSLGATSFYNEQFF. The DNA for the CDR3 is TGTGCCAGCAGCTTAGGTGCGACCTCTTTCTACAATGAGCAGTTCTTC.

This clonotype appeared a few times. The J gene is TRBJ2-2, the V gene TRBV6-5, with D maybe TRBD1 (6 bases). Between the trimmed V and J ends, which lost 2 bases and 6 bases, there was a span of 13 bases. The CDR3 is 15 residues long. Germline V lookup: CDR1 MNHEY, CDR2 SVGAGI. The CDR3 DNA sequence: TGTGCCAGCAGTTACCCCCCGCAGGGGTCCGGGGAGCTGTTTTTT. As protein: CASSYPPQGSGELFF.

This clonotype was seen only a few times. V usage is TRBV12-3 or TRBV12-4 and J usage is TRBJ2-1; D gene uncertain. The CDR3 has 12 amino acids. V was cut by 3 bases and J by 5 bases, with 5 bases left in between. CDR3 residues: CASSFGHNEQFF. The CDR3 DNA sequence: TGTGCCAGCAGTTTCGGACACAATGAGCAGTTCTTC.

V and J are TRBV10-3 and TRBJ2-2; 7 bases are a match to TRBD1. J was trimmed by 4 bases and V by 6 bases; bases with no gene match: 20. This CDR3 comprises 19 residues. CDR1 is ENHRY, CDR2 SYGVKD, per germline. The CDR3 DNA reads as TGTGCCATCAGAGTGAGGTCCCGGGACAGCCCGTCGGGCACCGGGGAGCTGTTTTTT. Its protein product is CAIRVRSRDSPSGTGELFF.

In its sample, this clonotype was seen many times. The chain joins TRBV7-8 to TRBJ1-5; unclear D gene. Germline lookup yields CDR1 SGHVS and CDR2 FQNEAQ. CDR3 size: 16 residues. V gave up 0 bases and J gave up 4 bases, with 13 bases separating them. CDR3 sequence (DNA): TGTGCCAGCAGCTTAGCTCGGATGGCAGAGAATCAGCCCCAGCATTTT. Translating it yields CASSLARMAENQPQHF.

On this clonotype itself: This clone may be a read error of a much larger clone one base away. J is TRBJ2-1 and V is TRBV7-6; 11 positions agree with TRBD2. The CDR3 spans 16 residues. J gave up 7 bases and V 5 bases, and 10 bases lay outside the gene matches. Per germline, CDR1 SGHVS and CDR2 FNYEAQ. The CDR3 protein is CASSRLAGGPSNEQFF. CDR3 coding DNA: TGTGCCAGCAGCAGGTTAGCGGGGGGGCCTTCGAATGAGCAGTTCTTC.

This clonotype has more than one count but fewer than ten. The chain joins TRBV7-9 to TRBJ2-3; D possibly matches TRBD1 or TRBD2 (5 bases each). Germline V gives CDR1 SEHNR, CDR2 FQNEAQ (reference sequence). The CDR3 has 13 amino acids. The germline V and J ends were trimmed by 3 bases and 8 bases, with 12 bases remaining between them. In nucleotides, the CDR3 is TGTGCCAGCAGCTTGGGGGAGCCAGGTACGCAGTATTTT. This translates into CASSLGEPGTQYF.

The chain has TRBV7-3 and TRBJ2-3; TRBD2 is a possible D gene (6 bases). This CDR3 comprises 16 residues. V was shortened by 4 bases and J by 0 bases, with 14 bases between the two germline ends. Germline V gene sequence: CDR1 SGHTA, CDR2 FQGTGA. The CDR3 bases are TGTGCCAGCAGCTCTTTGTGGGGGACTAGCACAGATACGCAGTATTTT. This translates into CASSSLWGTSTDTQYF.

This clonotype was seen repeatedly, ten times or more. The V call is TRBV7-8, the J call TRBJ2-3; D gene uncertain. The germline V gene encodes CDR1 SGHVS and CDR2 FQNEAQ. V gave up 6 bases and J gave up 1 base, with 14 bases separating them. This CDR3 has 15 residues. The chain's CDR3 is CASSMRPIRTDTQYF. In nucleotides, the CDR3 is TGTGCCAGCAGTATGCGGCCGATTCGCACAGATACGCAGTATTTT.

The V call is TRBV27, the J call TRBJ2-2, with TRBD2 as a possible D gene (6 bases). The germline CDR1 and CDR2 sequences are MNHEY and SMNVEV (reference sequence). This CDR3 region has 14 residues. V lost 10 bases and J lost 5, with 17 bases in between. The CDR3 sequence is CAIRSGSTTGELFF. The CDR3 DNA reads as TGTGCCATCCGATCCGGGAGTACGACCGGGGAGCTGTTTTTT.

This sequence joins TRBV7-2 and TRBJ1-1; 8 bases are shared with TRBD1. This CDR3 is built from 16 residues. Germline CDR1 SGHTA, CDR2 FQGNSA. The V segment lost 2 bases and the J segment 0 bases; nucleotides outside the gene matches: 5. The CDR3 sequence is CASSLHGDRLNTEAFF. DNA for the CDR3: TGTGCCAGCAGCTTACATGGGGACAGGCTGAACACTGAAGCTTTCTTT.

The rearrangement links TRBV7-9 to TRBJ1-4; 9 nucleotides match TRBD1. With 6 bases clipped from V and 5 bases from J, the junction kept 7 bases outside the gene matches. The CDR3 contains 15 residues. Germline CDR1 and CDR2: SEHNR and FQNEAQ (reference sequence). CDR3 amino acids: CASSPPGTGNEKLFF. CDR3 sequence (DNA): TGTGCCAGCAGTCCCCCCGGGACAGGGAATGAAAAACTGTTTTTT.

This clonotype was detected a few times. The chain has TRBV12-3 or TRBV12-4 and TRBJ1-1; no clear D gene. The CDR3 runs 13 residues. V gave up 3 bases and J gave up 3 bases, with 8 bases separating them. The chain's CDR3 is CASSFYGDTEAFF. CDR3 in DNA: TGTGCCAGCAGTTTTTATGGGGACACTGAAGCTTTCTTT.